The 11 T cell receptor beta chains below were found in one sample sequenced in a study of shared clonotypes between healthy human individuals (TCRdb year 2020). Library method: the immunoSEQ multiplex PCR assay. The table comes from immuneACCESS by way of TCRdb, which keeps in-frame sequences with V and J called. Part of the clones is missing from these tables; in studies checked, under half for an unresolved V gene and the rest for unknown reasons. Recorded for this sample are millions of clones; over 90% of them occurred a single time. The ten largest clones add up to 0.39% of the sample. Sequencing used naive CD4+ T cells from PBMCs. The label giving this sample's cell subset or site can be read as: CD45RA+ positively selected. These receptors came from a man aged 18 to 29 in good health. Some clones in this sample may be carry-over from other donors' samples.

The chain has TRBV28 and TRBJ2-3; D ambiguous. V lost 7 bases to trimming and J lost 1 base, with 6 bases between them. Germline loops: CDR1 MDHEN, CDR2 SYDVKM. The CDR3 totals 12 residues. CDR3 coding DNA: TGTGCCAGCAAGAGCGGCACAGATACGCAGTATTTT. It codes for CASKSGTDTQYF. Together with reference TRBV28 and TRBJ2-3, the CDR3 gives the full variable domain: DVKVTQSSRYLVKRTGEKVFLECVQDMDHENMFWYRQDPGLGLRLIYFSYDVKMKEKGDIPEGYSVSREKKERFSLILESASTNQTSMYLCASKSGTDTQYFGPGTRLTVL.

This clone was seen a single time. This chain connects TRBV4-1 to TRBJ2-4; no reliable D call. CDR1 and CDR2 (germline): MGHRA, YSYEKL. There are 15 residues in the CDR3. V was cut by 0 bases and J by 6 bases, with 12 bases left in between. The CDR3 DNA sequence: TGCGCCAGCAGCCAAGATCAGACCCAAGGAAACATTCAGTACTTC. As protein: CASSQDQTQGNIQYF.

V usage is TRBV11-2 and J usage is TRBJ2-5; no clear D. V was pared by 1 base and J by 11 bases, with 11 bases between. Per the germline V gene, CDR1 is SGHAT and CDR2 is FQNNGV. The CDR3 consists of 12 residues. The DNA for the CDR3 is TGTGCCAGCAGCTTAGTGTCTGCCTCTCAGTACTTC. This codes for CASSLVSASQYF.

V gene TRBV5-1 combines with J gene TRBJ2-3, with unresolved D. The germline V gene has CDR1 SGHRS and CDR2 YFSETQ. With 4 bases removed from V and 2 bases from J, the gap between germline ends came to 14 bases. The CDR3 consists of 15 residues. CDR3 coding DNA: TGCGCCAGCAGCGCCCTCCCGGCCTCCACAGATACGCAGTATTTT. Translation gives CASSALPASTDTQYF.

The rearrangement links TRBV11-2 to TRBJ2-5; D uncertain. The ends were cut back, 1 base at V and 8 bases at J, with 17 bases in the middle. Germline V gene sequence: CDR1 SGHAT, CDR2 FQNNGV. This CDR3 is 15 amino acids long. The CDR3: CASSLVEHPGDTQYF. The CDR3 DNA reads TGTGCCAGCAGCTTAGTGGAACACCCTGGAGATACCCAGTACTTC.

The chain carries TRBV28 and TRBJ2-2; TRBD2 matches 10 bases. The CDR3 totals 15 residues. J gave up 6 bases and V 6 bases, and 7 bases lay outside the gene matches. Looked up from germline, CDR1 is MDHEN and CDR2 is SYDVKM. CDR3 protein: CASSTSGRAPGELFF. DNA of the CDR3: TGTGCCAGCAGCACAAGCGGGAGGGCCCCCGGGGAGCTGTTTTTT.

The V and J genes are TRBV20-1 and TRBJ2-3, with no clear D. Germline CDR1 is DFQATT and CDR2 is SNEGSKA (reference sequence). The CDR3 runs to 11 residues. The chain's CDR3 is CTLAATDTQYF. The CDR3 region has the DNA TGCACCCTGGCTGCAACAGATACGCAGTATTTT.

This chain connects TRBV29-1 to TRBJ1-2; 7 bases fit TRBD1. CDR1 SQVTM and CDR2 ANQGSEA come from the germline V gene. Trimming at V came to 4 bases and at J to 7 bases, leaving 9 bases not matched to a gene. The CDR3 is made up of 13 amino acids. In DNA, the CDR3 is TGCAGCGTTGCCGTCGAGGGGGCGGGTGGCTACACCTTC. Translating gives CSVAVEGAGGYTF.

This clone was recorded once. The gene calls are TRBV5-1 and TRBJ1-1; D gene ambiguous. The CDR3 runs to 15 residues. V lost 1 base to trimming and J lost 0 bases, with 10 bases between them. Germline loops: CDR1 SGHRS, CDR2 YFSETQ. CDR3 sequence reads: CASSLQASLNTEAFF. CDR3 DNA sequence: TGCGCCAGCAGCTTGCAGGCCTCTCTGAACACTGAAGCTTTCTTT.

The V and J genes are TRBV28 and TRBJ2-7, with D hard to call. This CDR3 is 18 amino acids long. Trimming removed 2 bases from V and 4 bases from J, with 24 bases in between. Germline V gene lookup returns CDR1 MDHEN and CDR2 SYDVKM. The CDR3 reads CASSLKLYTSRSKYEQYF. Written as DNA, the CDR3 is TGTGCCAGCAGTTTAAAATTGTACACCTCTAGATCGAAGTACGAGCAGTACTTC.

The chain combines TRBV5-1 with TRBJ1-2; 7 nucleotides agree with TRBD1. The CDR3 is made up of 14 amino acids. Germline loops: CDR1 SGHRS, CDR2 YFSETQ. Trimming at V came to 4 bases and at J to 3 bases, leaving 6 bases not matched to a gene. The CDR3 region has the DNA TGCGCCAGCAGCAATCCTCAGGGGGACTATGGCTACACCTTC. Protein product: CASSNPQGDYGYTF. Full variable domain (missing parts from reference TRBV5-1 and TRBJ1-2): KAGVTQTPRYLIKTRGQQVTLSCSPISGHRSVSWYQQTPGQGLQFLFEYFSETQRNKGNFPGRFSGRQFSNSRSEMNVSTLELGDSALYLCASSNPQGDYGYTFGSGTRLTVV.